This T cell receptor (beta chain) was captured in a study of T-cell memory formation after mild COVID-19. The CDR3 extends over 14 amino acids. From germline, CDR1 is MNHEY and CDR2 SMNVEV (reference sequence). Deletions cut 3 bases from V and 6 bases from J, with 12 bases between. Using constant-segment primers, 5'RACE produced TCR alpha and TCR beta cDNA libraries carrying sample barcodes and UMIs. From the 5' RACE reads, TCRdb called clonotypes with MiXCR, one entry per CDR3 protein. Of 240,000 or so distinct CDR3 sequences listed, 8.5% to 9.5% are singletons. The sequence was collected from a man in his late teens or twenties who had mild COVID-19 (a few samples of this study predate the infection). Cell type and time point are not known. The chain carries TRBV27 and TRBJ1-5; D is undetermined. The sample taken for sequencing was PBMCs or a T cell subset sorted from them (not recorded which). The CDR3 is CASSFDPSGQPQHF. The CDR3, as DNA: TGTGCCAGCAGTTTCGACCCTTCAGGTCAGCCCCAGCATTTT.